The present T cell receptor beta chain was sequenced within a study of cytomegalovirus exposure and HLA in healthy donors. Study at large: From roughly 180 million T cells, an earlier analysis saw 117 million unique TCR beta sequences. Study-wide results and limits: Productive status was seen about 87% or about 30% of the time for most TCR beta V segments in an earlier analysis.

There are a few counts of this clone. What it recognizes is unknown. The length of the CDR3 is 13 residues. Deletions cut 5 bases from V and 4 bases from J, with 11 bases between. CDR1 and CDR2 (germline): MNHEY, SVGAGI. PCR involved 60 Vbeta and 13 Jbeta primers. The data were produced by immunoSEQ multiplex PCR, yet TCRdb's version contains in-frame clones alone and is incomplete. The repertoire includes about 300,000 clones, roughly 85% of them detected once, and 4% sits in the top ten. The chain employs TRBV6-5 and TRBJ1-2; D unresolved. Source material: PBMCs. This sequence was found in a man aged 40-49 years in good health and CMV-seropositive. In nucleotides, the CDR3 is TGTGCCAGCAGTCGAACAGAAACCTATGGCTACACCTTC. It yields the protein CASSRTETYGYTF.